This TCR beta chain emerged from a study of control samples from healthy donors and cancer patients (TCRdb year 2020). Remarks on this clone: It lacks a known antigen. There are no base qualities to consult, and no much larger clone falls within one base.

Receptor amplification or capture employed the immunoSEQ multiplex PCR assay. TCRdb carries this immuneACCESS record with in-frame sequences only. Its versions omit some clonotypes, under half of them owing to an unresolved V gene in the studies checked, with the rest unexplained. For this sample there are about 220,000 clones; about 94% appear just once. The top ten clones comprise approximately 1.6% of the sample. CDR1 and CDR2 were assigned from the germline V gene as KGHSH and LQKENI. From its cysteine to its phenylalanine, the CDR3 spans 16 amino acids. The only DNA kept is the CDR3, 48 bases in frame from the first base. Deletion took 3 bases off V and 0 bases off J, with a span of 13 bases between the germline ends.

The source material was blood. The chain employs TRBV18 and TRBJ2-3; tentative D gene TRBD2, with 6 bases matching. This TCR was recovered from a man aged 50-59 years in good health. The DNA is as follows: TGTGCCAGCTCACCTCTAGGAGGGGTTAGCACAGATACGCAGTATTTT. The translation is CASSPLGGVSTDTQYF. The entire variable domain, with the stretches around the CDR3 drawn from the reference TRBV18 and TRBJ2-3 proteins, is NAGVMQNPRHLVRRRGQEARLRCSPMKGHSHVYWYRQLPEEGLKFMVYLQKENIIDESGMPKERFSAEFPKEGPSILRIQQVVRGDSAAYFCASSPLGGVSTDTQYFGPGTRLTVL.